The next 21 T cell receptor beta chains were all read from a single sample in a study of shared clonotypes between healthy human individuals. Sequencing was performed with immunoSEQ multiplex PCR; in TCRdb, only in-frame clones are kept and a portion is missing. The sample contains approximately 470,000 clones, over 70% of which appear only once. Sequenced input: PBMCs. The receptors were sampled from a middle-aged woman in good health. Some clones in this sample may be carry-over from other donors' samples.

Ten or more counts support this clone. The chain employs TRBV7-2 and TRBJ1-4; 7 bases map to TRBD1. The CDR3 sequence is 15 residues long. Trimming cost V 2 bases and J 5 bases; bases outside gene matches: 5. Germline V gene lookup returns CDR1 SGHTA and CDR2 FQGNSA. CDR3 nucleotide sequence: TGTGCCAGCAGCTTACCAACGGGACAGAATGAAAAACTGTTTTTT. It codes for CASSLPTGQNEKLFF.

V usage is TRBV29-1 and J usage is TRBJ2-3; the match to TRBD1 covers 7 bases. This CDR3 spans 13 amino acids. Germline V CDR1 and CDR2: SQVTM, ANQGSEA. Trimming at V came to 3 bases and at J to 4 bases, leaving 4 bases not matched to a gene. The CDR3 sequence: CSVDRGIADTQYF. CDR3 coding DNA: TGCAGCGTTGACAGGGGGATAGCAGATACGCAGTATTTT.

The DNA of the CDR3 is TGTGCCACCAGCACTGATCTGGGGCCCCCCGGAGCAACTAATGAAAAACTGTTTTTT. It yields the protein CATSTDLGPPGATNEKLFF. The chain employs TRBV15 and TRBJ1-4; a weak D match, TRBD1 (5 bases). V was cut by 4 bases and J by 0 bases, with 21 bases left in between. Looked up from germline, CDR1 is LNHNV and CDR2 is YYDKDF (reference sequence). The length of the CDR3 is 19 residues.

This chain links TRBV5-1 with TRBJ2-3, with 11 bases aligning to TRBD2. V lost 0 bases to trimming and J lost 2 bases; unmatched junction nucleotides: 5. The CDR3 contains 17 residues. Germline V CDR1 and CDR2: SGHRS, YFSETQ. This chain's CDR3 is CASSLGLAGRSTDTQYF. Written as DNA, the CDR3 is TGCGCCAGCAGCTTGGGACTAGCGGGAAGGTCCACAGATACGCAGTATTTT.

This clone appeared once. A junction boundary mismatches the germline segment, possibly from a read error. The V call is TRBV7-9, the J call TRBJ2-7; tentatively, D is TRBD1 (6 bases). Germline V CDR1 and CDR2: SEHNR, FQNEAQ (reference sequence). The CDR3 has 13 amino acids. The CDR3 DNA reads as TGCGCCAGCAGCTCGGACAGTCACTACGAGCAGTACTTC. It translates to CASSSDSHYEQYF. Drawing the rest from reference TRBV7-9 and TRBJ2-7, the complete variable domain is DTGVSQNPRHKITKRGQNVTFRCDPISEHNRLYWYRQTLGQGPEFLTYFQNEAQLEKSRLLSDRFSAERPKGSFSTLEIQRTEQGDSAMYLCASSSDSHYEQYFGPGTRLTVT.

Of note for this clone: A much more abundant neighbour one base away suggests this may be a read error. V gene TRBV13 combines with J gene TRBJ2-7, with D uncertain. The CDR3 contains 12 residues. From germline, CDR1 is PRHDT and CDR2 FYEKMQ (reference sequence). Trimming took off 2 bases at V and 3 bases at J, with 5 bases between the two ends. The CDR3 region is CASSLRDYEQYF. The CDR3 DNA is TGTGCCAGCAGCTTAAGGGACTACGAGCAGTACTTC.

This chain uses TRBV19 with TRBJ2-5, with 7 bases matching TRBD1. Germline lookup yields CDR1 LNHDA and CDR2 SQIVND (reference sequence). V lost 6 bases and J lost 4; bases outside the gene matches: 11. The CDR3 consists of 15 residues. The CDR3 nucleotides read TGTGCCAGTAGCCCACCGCAGGGGGTTTTAGAGACCCAGTACTTC. Protein sequence: CASSPPQGVLETQYF.

This clone showed up just once. J is TRBJ1-2 and V is TRBV28, with D possibly being TRBD1 (6 bases). Trimming pared 5 bases from V and 4 bases from J, leaving 17 bases between. The CDR3 runs 15 residues. The germline V gene has CDR1 MDHEN and CDR2 SYDVKM. The CDR3, as DNA: TGTGCCAGCAGTCGGGTCGGGGGGCAGATCTATGGCTACACCTTC. This translates into CASSRVGGQIYGYTF.

The J gene is TRBJ2-7, the V gene TRBV12-2; no check of the table's D call, TRBD2, against the DNA was made. TRBV12-2 counts as a pseudogene. CDR3 length equals 14 residues. The CDR3: CASSSGLIPYEQYF. The DNA of the CDR3 is TGTGCCAGCAGCTCCGGACTAATCCCCTACGAGCAGTACTTC.

The chain has TRBV18 and TRBJ2-7, with D perhaps assigned TRBD1 or TRBD2 (6 bases each). Germline CDR1 KGHSH, CDR2 LQKENI. The V end was cut by 4 bases, the J end by 3 bases, with 13 bases between. CDR3 length: 14 residues. The CDR3 DNA follows: TGTGCCAGCTCACAGGGGGGAGACCACTACGAGCAGTACTTC. It specifies CASSQGGDHYEQYF.

CDR3 coding DNA: TGTGCCAGCAGACCAAAGGGGCCCCAAGAGACCCAGTACTTC. Protein: CASRPKGPQETQYF. This chain uses TRBV7-9 with TRBJ2-5; TRBD1 might be the D (5 bases). This CDR3 is built from 14 residues. Trimming pared 6 bases from V and 1 base from J, leaving 12 bases between. Looked up from germline, CDR1 is SEHNR and CDR2 is FQNEAQ (reference sequence).

In nucleotides, the CDR3 is TGTGCCAGCAGCTGGGGGATCAGGGGGGTCAATCAGCCCCAGCATTTT. Amino acid sequence: CASSWGIRGVNQPQHF. V gene TRBV28 combines with J gene TRBJ1-5, with TRBD1 matching 7 bases. CDR3 length: 16 amino acids. The germline V gene encodes CDR1 MDHEN and CDR2 SYDVKM. V gave up 6 bases and J gave up 3 bases; unmatched junction bases: 11.

This clone has a handful of counts. J is TRBJ2-7 and V is TRBV27, with D perhaps TRBD1 (5 bases). CDR3 length equals 15 residues. Between the trimmed V and J ends, which lost 6 bases and 6 bases, there was a span of 21 bases. Germline loops: CDR1 MNHEY, CDR2 SMNVEV (reference sequence). The CDR3 protein is CASSISASGSSEQYF. The CDR3 region has the DNA TGTGCCAGCAGCATTTCGGCGTCAGGGTCGAGCGAGCAGTACTTC.

The rearrangement uses TRBV7-9 and TRBJ2-3; perhaps TRBD2 as D (5 bases). CDR1 is SEHNR, CDR2 FQNEAQ, per germline (reference sequence). V shed 6 bases and J shed 5 bases, with 24 bases lying between them. This CDR3 has 17 residues. CDR3 bases: TGTGCCAGCAGACTAGGTCGAAGTCGCCTACCATTAGATACGCAGTATTTT. It yields the protein CASRLGRSRLPLDTQYF.

Concerning this clone itself: A read error likely explains this, since a far larger clone differs by one base. Other DNA sequences in this sample translate to the same CDR3. The chain recombines TRBV28 with TRBJ1-2; D is perhaps TRBD1 (6 bases). CDR3 length: 14 amino acids. CDR1 is MDHEN, CDR2 SYDVKM, per germline. Written as DNA, the CDR3 is TGTGCCAGCAGTCGGCAGGGGTTTAACTATGGCTACACATTC. It specifies CASSRQGFNYGYTF.

This clone was observed once. The chain links TRBV18 to TRBJ2-2; 8 nucleotides align to TRBD1. Germline V gene sequence: CDR1 KGHSH, CDR2 LQKENI. The CDR3 has 16 residues. J was trimmed by 4 bases and V by 3 bases; bases with no gene match: 7. In DNA, the CDR3 is TGTGCCAGCTCACCGACAGGGGAACTTGGCACCGGGGAGCTGTTTTTT. Amino acid sequence: CASSPTGELGTGELFF. Variable domain in full (rest from reference TRBV18 and TRBJ2-2): NAGVMQNPRHLVRRRGQEARLRCSPMKGHSHVYWYRQLPEEGLKFMVYLQKENIIDESGMPKERFSAEFPKEGPSILRIQQVVRGDSAAYFCASSPTGELGTGELFFGEGSRLTVL.

This clone is a singleton in its sample. V usage is TRBV19 and J usage is TRBJ1-1, with a tentative D call TRBD1 (5 bases). The CDR3 spans 12 residues. Germline V gene sequence: CDR1 LNHDA, CDR2 SQIVND (reference sequence). Trimming left V 5 bases short and J 7 bases short, with 11 bases between. CDR3: CASSSQGSEAFF. In DNA, the CDR3 is TGTGCCAGTAGTTCCCAGGGCAGTGAAGCTTTCTTT.

This clone appeared a single time. The rearrangement joins TRBV2 to TRBJ1-4, with a tentative D call TRBD1 (5 bases). Deletions cut 7 bases from V and 8 bases from J, with 20 bases between. Germline-derived CDR1 and CDR2 are SNHLY and FYNNEI. The CDR3 runs 15 residues. The CDR3, as DNA: TGTGCCAGCAACAAACGCGCGGGGGGAGGAGAAAAACTGTTTTTT. Its translation is CASNKRAGGGEKLFF.

The V gene is TRBV7-7, the J gene TRBJ2-2; D ambiguous. The length of the CDR3 is 15 residues. Per germline, CDR1 SSHAT and CDR2 FNYEAQ (reference sequence). V lost 1 base to trimming and J lost 0 bases, with 6 bases between them. DNA for the CDR3: TGTGCCAGCAGCTTAGGTGGTTCGAACACCGGGGAGCTGTTTTTT. It is translated as CASSLGGSNTGELFF.

The chain joins TRBV7-2 to TRBJ2-2, with TRBD2 matching over 7 bases. The CDR3 is 18 residues long. J was trimmed by 4 bases and V by 8 bases; bases with no gene match: 19. Germline V gene lookup returns CDR1 SGHTA and CDR2 FQGNSA. CDR3 sequence reads: CASDSTSAGEWGTGELFF. CDR3 DNA sequence: TGTGCCAGCGACAGCACCTCCGCGGGAGAATGGGGCACCGGGGAGCTGTTTTTT.

The chain links TRBV7-9 to TRBJ2-7; D unclear. V was shortened by 3 bases and J by 0 bases, with 18 bases between the two germline ends. CDR3 length: 17 amino acids. Germline V gene data show CDR1 as SEHNR and CDR2 as FQNEAQ (reference sequence). The CDR3 loop reads CASSFLMLLRSSYEQYF. CDR3 bases: TGTGCCAGCAGCTTTCTGATGCTCCTACGAAGCTCCTACGAGCAGTACTTC.